Shown below are 8 T cell receptor beta chains from a single sample sequenced in a study of pediatric ulcerative colitis. TCRdb's table, derived via immunoSEQ multiplex PCR, lists solely in-frame clones and lacks some. The table has over 35,000 clones, approximately 82% seen once. The sequencing sample was made of blood. Receptors were obtained from a girl aged 10 to 17 with moderate ulcerative colitis.

This chain uses TRBV6-5 with TRBJ1-1; D is possibly TRBD1 (6 bases). V dropped 6 bases and J dropped 7 bases, with 12 bases sitting between them. From germline, CDR1 is MNHEY and CDR2 SVGAGI. The CDR3 covers 12 residues. The CDR3 region is CASSLRGHEAFF. In DNA form, the CDR3 reads TGTGCCAGCAGCCTCAGGGGTCATGAAGCTTTCTTT.

This chain uses TRBV7-9 with TRBJ2-2; tentatively, D is TRBD2 (5 bases). V dropped 1 base and J dropped 7 bases, with 7 bases sitting between them. The CDR3 sequence is 13 residues long. Germline-derived CDR1 and CDR2 are SEHNR and FQNEAQ (reference sequence). This chain's CDR3 is CASSLGGLGELFF. CDR3 DNA sequence: TGTGCCAGCAGCTTAGGTGGACTCGGGGAGCTGTTTTTT.

V and J are TRBV2 and TRBJ2-1; 10 nucleotides agree with TRBD2. Germline CDR1 is SNHLY and CDR2 is FYNNEI. The CDR3 runs 13 residues. Trimming removed 11 bases from V and 3 bases from J; junction bases left unmatched: 4. In nucleotides, the CDR3 is TGTGCCGCTGGGACTAGCGTCTACAATGAGCAGTTCTTC. Translating it yields CAAGTSVYNEQFF.

The chain has TRBV4-2 and TRBJ2-7, with D tentatively TRBD1 (5 bases). The V end was cut by 3 bases, the J end by 3 bases, with 9 bases between. Germline V gives CDR1 LGHNA, CDR2 YNFKEQ. This CDR3 has 13 amino acids. CDR3 DNA: TGTGCCAGCAGCCACCAGGGTAACTACGAGCAGTACTTC. This translates into CASSHQGNYEQYF.

The CDR3 reads CAWSVGAYSNQPQHF. Written as DNA, the CDR3 is TGTGCCTGGAGTGTAGGGGCCTATAGCAATCAGCCCCAGCATTTT. The chain recombines TRBV30 with TRBJ1-5; weak D call: TRBD1 (5 bases). V dropped 0 bases and J dropped 0 bases, with 9 bases sitting between them. Germline CDR1 and CDR2: GTSNPN and SVGIG (reference sequence). The CDR3 extends over 15 amino acids. Full variable domain (outside the CDR3, taken from reference TRBV30 and TRBJ1-5): SQTIHQWPATLVQPVGSPLSLECTVEGTSNPNLYWYRQAAGRGLQLLFYSVGIGQISSEVPQNLSASRPQDRQFILSSKKLLLSDSGFYLCAWSVGAYSNQPQHFGDGTRLSIL.

The chain employs TRBV28 and TRBJ2-7; D remains unclear. The length of the CDR3 is 12 residues. V dropped 6 bases and J dropped 6 bases, with 12 bases sitting between them. CDR1 and CDR2 from the germline V gene are MDHEN and SYDVKM. CDR3 in amino acids: CASSSSIGEQYF. The CDR3 region has the DNA TGTGCCAGCAGCTCCTCGATCGGCGAGCAGTACTTC.

The chain employs TRBV7-2 and TRBJ1-3; weak D call: TRBD1 (6 bases). Germline V gives CDR1 SGHTA, CDR2 FQGNSA. The CDR3 has 18 amino acids. Trimming removed 4 bases at V and 1 base at J, with 20 bases between. CDR3 bases: TGTGCCAGCAGCTCATCCACGTACAGGGTTGGATCTGGAAACACCATATATTTT. Encoded protein: CASSSSTYRVGSGNTIYF.

This clone was detected a few times. The chain joins TRBV19 to TRBJ1-3; D uncertain. The length of the CDR3 is 14 residues. Between the trimmed V and J ends, which lost 6 bases and 4 bases, there was a span of 13 bases. CDR1 is LNHDA, CDR2 SQIVND, per germline (reference sequence). In nucleotides, the CDR3 is TGTGCCAGTAGCGGTTTAGAGCCGGGAAACACCATATATTTT. Amino acids: CASSGLEPGNTIYF.